Listed below are T cell receptor beta chains from one sample, sequenced in a study of tumor and adjacent non-tumor tissue in lung cancer. TCRdb reprocessed the multiplex PCR reads via MiXCR and lists one record per CDR3 protein. This sample has 120,000 or so distinct CDR3 sequences, with roughly 64% found just once. What was sequenced was lung tumor tissue. These TCRs come from a man aged 30 to 45 with non-small cell lung cancer. Each CDR3 is given with its conserved first and last residue. A D gene is named only where the DNA matches it firmly. The size entry is marked missing in some rows and otherwise reads once, few, many or a size class.

J	V	D	size	DNA	CDR3
TRBJ2-7	TRBV10-2	TRBD2	-	TGCGTCAGCAATGAGACTAGCGGGAGGTCCTACGAGCAGTACTTC	CVSNETSGRSYEQYF
TRBJ2-2	TRBV4-3	-	-	TGCGCCAGCAGCCAAGACGGACAGATGAACACCTGGGAGCTGTTTTTT	CASSQDGQMNTWELFF
TRBJ1-2	TRBV6-5	-	-	TGTGCCAGCAGTCAGGGAGAGGCGAATGGCTACACCTTC	CASSQGEANGYTF
TRBJ2-7	TRBV5-4	-	-	TGTGCCAGCAGCTCAAGAGGGGTCCTGAGGCATGCCTACGAGCAGTACTTC	CASSSRGVLRHAYEQYF
TRBJ2-1	TRBV20-1	TRBD2	-	TGTAGTGCTAGACAAGCGGGATGCTTTAATGAGCAGTTCTTC	CSARQAGCFNEQFF
TRBJ1-1	TRBV11-2	TRBD1	-	TGTGCCAGCAGCCCGGACAGGGGGACGATTCGGAACACTGAATCTTTCTTT	CASSPDRGTIRNTESFF
TRBJ1-1	TRBV10-3	-	-	TGTGCCATCACCCTAATGCAGCACACTGAAGCTTTCTTT	CAITLMQHTEAFF
TRBJ2-5	TRBV29-1	-	once	TGCAGCGTTATGGACGCGTTGCAAGAGACCCAGTACTTC	CSVMDALQETQYF
TRBJ2-5	TRBV10-2	TRBD1	few	TGCGCCAGCAGCGGCGCCTTCGGACAGGCAGGAGAAGAGACCCAGTACTTC	CASSGAFGQAGEETQYF
TRBJ2-5	TRBV5-4	TRBD2	-	TGTGCTAGCAGCGTAATGACTAGCGGAGGGACCCGGTACTTC	CASSVMTSGGTRYF
TRBJ1-6	TRBV6-5	-	-	TGTGCCAGCAGCCCCGTTGGGTGCCAGGGATCACCCCTCCACTTT	CASSPVGCQGSPLHF
TRBJ2-1	TRBV11-2	TRBD2	-	TGTGCCAGCAGCCAGGGGCTAGCGGGAGGATACAGTGAGGAGTTCTTC	CASSQGLAGGYSEEFF
TRBJ2-7	TRBV12-3/TRBV12-4	TRBD1	many	TGTGCCAGCAGTTTCTCGACAGGGAACTACGAGCAGTACTTC	CASSFSTGNYEQYF
TRBJ1-1	TRBV5-1	-	-	TGCGCCAGCAGCTTGATCGAGAGGAGCGGTCCGAACACTGAAGCTTTCTTT	CASSLIERSGPNTEAFF
TRBJ2-7	TRBV11-2	-	-	TGTGCCAGCAGTTACTTACTCCATGGAGGCGAGCAGTACTTC	CASSYLLHGGEQYF
TRBJ2-6	TRBV6-6	TRBD1	-	TGTGCCAGCAATTCCACCGGGACAGTGAGTTCTGGGGCCAACGTCCTGACTTTC	CASNSTGTVSSGANVLTF
TRBJ2-3	TRBV6-5	TRBD2	-	TGTGCCAGCAGTTACGGGGGGGGAGTTATGGATACGCAGTATTTT	CASSYGGGVMDTQYF
TRBJ1-1	TRBV20-1	-	medium-sized	TGCAGTGCTAGAGATCTTAACCAAGGGTCTGAAGCTTTCTTT	CSARDLNQGSEAFF
TRBJ2-7	TRBV30	TRBD1	few	TGTGCCTGGAGGATGGGACAGTTTGGCGAGCAGTACTTC	CAWRMGQFGEQYF
TRBJ2-3	TRBV4-2	TRBD2	few	TGTGCCAGCAGCCCCTTCTTACCAGCGGGAGGGGGTGATACGCAATATTTT	CASSPFLPAGGGDTQYF
TRBJ2-3	TRBV11-1	TRBD2	-	TGTGCCAGCAGCCGTTCACTAGCGGTAGGGGCCGATACGCAATATTTT	CASSRSLAVGADTQYF
TRBJ2-1	TRBV12-5	TRBD2	-	TGTACTAGTGGCTCCGGACTAGCGGGAGACAATGAGCAGTTCTTC	CTSGSGLAGDNEQFF
TRBJ2-7	TRBV20-1	-	many	TGCAGTGCTCTGAACACGGCGGGAACCACCTCCTACGAGCAGTACTTC	CSALNTAGTTSYEQYF
TRBJ1-2	TRBV29-1	TRBD1	-	TGCAGAGTGGGACAGGGTGAACCCTGGGGCTACACCTTC	CRVGQGEPWGYTF